This record covers a single T cell receptor (beta chain). Its antigen is currently unknown. These data originate in a study of T-cell memory formation after mild COVID-19. The study's findings and limits: Day 15 to 85 contracting clones showed balanced CD4/CD8; later expanders leaned CD4+.

The ends were cut back, 5 bases at V and 3 bases at J, with 8 bases in the middle. Germline CDR1 and CDR2: MGHDK and SYGVNS. The CDR3 runs 12 residues. MiXCR was run by TCRdb on the 5' RACE reads, yielding one entry per CDR3 protein. Seen here are 550,000 to 700,000 distinct CDR3 sequences, 15% to 20% observed once, and the top ten hold 12%. The receptor's source is an adult woman who had mild COVID-19 (a few samples of this study predate the infection). Cell type and time point are not known. The chain carries TRBV25-1 and TRBJ2-7; D is undetermined. The specimen was PBMCs or a T cell subset sorted from them (not recorded which). The CDR3 sequence is CASSLQFYEQYF. CDR3 coding DNA: TGTGCCAGCAGTCTACAGTTCTACGAGCAGTACTTC.